Below are 20 T cell receptor beta chains sequenced from a single sample in a study of spatial heterogeneity in lung cancer. The time point denotes: sample taken at primary tumor resection. Tumor, nontumor lung or frozen PBMC supplied whole RNA that was sequenced unsorted. One entry per CDR3 protein, called by TCRdb with MiXCR from the 5' RACE reads. The sample comprises 8,500 to 14,000 distinct CDR3 sequences, around 3.9% of which are singletons, and around 7.6% rests with the top ten. The starting material was normal lung tissue next to the tumor, obtained at surgery. These TCRs come from a male donor with early-stage non-small cell lung cancer.

The table lists this clonotype with many counts. The library was built for alpha chains, so this beta chain is an off-target read and its size means little. The chain carries TRBV7-2 and TRBJ1-1; D unclear. Germline V CDR1 and CDR2: SGHTA, FQGNSA. The CDR3 length is 16 residues. Trimming cost V 5 bases and J 5 bases, with 21 bases left between them. The CDR3 DNA follows: TGTGCCAGCAGCACCGAGGGCTTCGGTGAGGTGACTGAAGCTTTCTTT. Protein sequence: CASSTEGFGEVTEAFF.

This clonotype came up many times. This beta chain is off target for a library built for alpha chains, so its abundance means little. The chain employs TRBV7-6 and TRBJ2-2; 7 bases agree with TRBD1. V shed 4 bases, J shed 0 bases, and the junction held 8 bases outside the gene matches. The CDR3 runs to 17 residues. Germline V lookup: CDR1 SGHVS, CDR2 FNYEAQ. In DNA, the CDR3 is TGTGCCAGCAGCTCGTCACCGGGACAGACGAACACCGGGGAGCTGTTTTTT. Translation: CASSSSPGQTNTGELFF.

This clonotype occurred a few times. As an off-target read in a library built for alpha chains, this beta chain has a frequency of little significance. The chain links TRBV10-3 to TRBJ1-2; a possible D gene is TRBD1 (6 bases). CDR3 size: 15 residues. Germline CDR1 is ENHRY and CDR2 is SYGVKD. Trimming shortened V by 2 bases and J by 4 bases, and 14 bases separated the two germline ends. For the CDR3, the DNA is TGTGCCATCAGTGAGATCCGGACAGAGCGCTATGGCTACACCTTC. Protein sequence: CAISEIRTERYGYTF.

The table lists this clonotype with many counts. Since the library was made to target alpha chains, this beta chain is a stray read and its abundance is not meaningful. The chain employs TRBV28 and TRBJ1-6; no clear D. The germline V and J ends were trimmed by 6 bases and 5 bases, with 11 bases remaining between them. The CDR3 loop spans 14 amino acids. Germline V gene lookup returns CDR1 MDHEN and CDR2 SYDVKM. The CDR3 bases are TGTGCCAGCAGCCTGGGGATGAATAATTCACCCCTCCACTTT. It codes for CASSLGMNNSPLHF. The whole variable domain, filled in from reference TRBV28 and TRBJ1-6, reads DVKVTQSSRYLVKRTGEKVFLECVQDMDHENMFWYRQDPGLGLRLIYFSYDVKMKEKGDIPEGYSVSREKKERFSLILESASTNQTSMYLCASSLGMNNSPLHFGNGTRLTVT.

This clonotype is labeled as medium-sized. This beta chain was picked up by a library intended for alpha chains and is off target, so its count carries little meaning. The rearrangement links TRBV5-6 to TRBJ1-2; 7 bases match TRBD1. Germline V CDR1 and CDR2: SGHDT, YYEEEE. The CDR3 covers 16 residues. V gave up 4 bases and J gave up 4 bases; unmatched junction bases: 13. The CDR3 loop is CASSETGTAFFYGYTF. The DNA of the CDR3 is TGTGCCAGCAGCGAAACCGGGACAGCTTTTTTCTATGGCTACACCTTC.

Many counts were recorded for this clonotype. The library was built for alpha chains, so this beta chain is an off-target read and its size means little. The chain has TRBV5-1 and TRBJ1-4, with D perhaps matching TRBD1 (5 bases). CDR1 is SGHRS and CDR2 is YFSETQ in the germline V gene. The CDR3 contains 14 residues. Trimming pared 7 bases from V and 12 bases from J, leaving 22 bases between. CDR3 loop: CASAFGDWADELFF. The CDR3 DNA is TGCGCCAGCGCCTTCGGGGACTGGGCGGATGAACTGTTTTTT.

This clonotype was recorded many times. Within a library made for alpha chains, this beta chain is off target, and its count is uninformative. The V call is TRBV20-1, the J call TRBJ2-3, with 9 bases that match TRBD1. Trimming took 5 bases from V and 1 from J; bases not matched to a gene: 7. This CDR3 spans 15 amino acids. The germline CDR1 and CDR2 sequences are DFQATT and SNEGSKA (reference sequence). CDR3 nucleotide sequence: TGCAGTGCTCCGGACAGGGGTGAGGGCACAGATACGCAGTATTTT. It codes for CSAPDRGEGTDTQYF.

At least ten counts were recorded for this clonotype. As an off-target read in a library built for alpha chains, this beta chain has a frequency of little significance. The rearrangement uses TRBV12-3 or TRBV12-4 and TRBJ2-5, with unresolved D. The CDR3 is 13 amino acids. V was pared by 0 bases and J by 4 bases, with 6 bases between. The CDR3 reads CASSLAGLETQYF. The DNA of the CDR3 is TGTGCCAGCAGTTTAGCAGGGTTAGAGACCCAGTACTTC.

This clonotype was recorded many times. As an off-target read in a library built for alpha chains, this beta chain has a frequency of little significance. V and J are TRBV9 and TRBJ1-6; weak D call: TRBD1 (5 bases). The ends were cut back, 0 bases at V and 7 bases at J, with 14 bases in the middle. The CDR3 runs to 16 residues. Per germline, CDR1 SGDLS and CDR2 YYNGEE. The CDR3 DNA reads as TGTGCCAGCAGCGTAGCAGGGAGTGGGGGGAATTCACCCCTCCACTTT. Amino acids: CASSVAGSGGNSPLHF.

This clonotype was recorded at least ten times. This beta chain lies outside the target of a library built for alpha chains; its clone size means little. The chain links TRBV19 to TRBJ1-5, with D perhaps TRBD1 (6 bases). The CDR3 runs 16 residues. The V gene lost 3 bases and the J gene lost 4 bases, with 16 bases spanning the gap. Germline V gene data show CDR1 as LNHDA and CDR2 as SQIVND (reference sequence). As DNA, the CDR3 is TGTGCCAGTAGTATGACGATTGGGACATCAAATCAGCCCCAGCATTTT. It encodes CASSMTIGTSNQPQHF.

Many counts were recorded for this clonotype. This beta chain is an off-target read within a library intended for alpha chains, so its frequency means little. V is TRBV18 and J is TRBJ2-1; D may be TRBD1 or TRBD2 (5 bases each). This CDR3 comprises 15 residues. Trimming shortened V by 6 bases and J by 10 bases, and 22 bases separated the two germline ends. The V gene's germline CDR1 is KGHSH and CDR2 LQKENI. This CDR3 is CASSWDRHRQGEQFF. Written as DNA, the CDR3 is TGTGCCAGCTCGTGGGACCGACACCGGCAGGGCGAGCAGTTCTTC.

In the case of this clonotype: This beta chain is a stray read from a library made for alpha chains; its abundance is not meaningful. This chain connects TRBV20-1 to TRBJ2-7; no reliable D call. Germline CDR1 is DFQATT and CDR2 is SNEGSKA (reference sequence). The CDR3 covers 12 residues. V was trimmed by 3 bases and J by 5 bases, leaving 11 bases between them. CDR3 protein: CSASWDSHEQYF. The DNA for the CDR3 is TGCAGTGCTAGTTGGGATTCCCACGAGCAGTACTTC.

This clonotype has ten or more counts. This beta chain represents an off-target read in a library built for alpha chains; its size is of limited meaning. The J gene is TRBJ2-1, the V gene TRBV28; perhaps TRBD2 as D (6 bases). V was shortened by 3 bases and J by 4 bases, with 7 bases between the two germline ends. Germline CDR1 MDHEN, CDR2 SYDVKM. The CDR3 length is 13 residues. For the CDR3, the DNA is TGTGCCAGCAGTTTCGGGAGATACAATGAGCAGTTCTTC. It specifies CASSFGRYNEQFF. The full variable domain, with the rest looked up from reference TRBV28 and TRBJ2-1, is DVKVTQSSRYLVKRTGEKVFLECVQDMDHENMFWYRQDPGLGLRLIYFSYDVKMKEKGDIPEGYSVSREKKERFSLILESASTNQTSMYLCASSFGRYNEQFFGPGTRLTVL.

This clonotype was observed at least ten times. This beta chain lies outside the target of a library built for alpha chains; its clone size means little. V is TRBV12-3 or TRBV12-4 and J is TRBJ2-6; possible D gene TRBD1, 7 bases. CDR3 length: 12 residues. Trimming stripped 6 bases from V and 17 bases from J, with 17 bases between. The CDR3 loop reads CASSPGGRVMTF. The CDR3 DNA sequence: TGTGCCAGCAGCCCAGGGGGGCGTGTGATGACTTTC.

About this clonotype itself: Because this beta chain is a stray read in a library intended to capture alpha chains, its abundance should not be given much weight. The CDR3 spells CASSSQGRRNTEAFF. The CDR3 bases are TGTGCCAGCAGCAGCCAGGGACGGAGAAACACTGAAGCTTTCTTT. The genes are TRBV7-9 and TRBJ1-1; D perhaps matches TRBD1 (5 bases). The ends were cut back, 5 bases at V and 2 bases at J, with 15 bases in the middle. CDR1 and CDR2 (germline): SEHNR, FQNEAQ (reference sequence). The CDR3 sequence is 15 residues long.

This clonotype was recorded at least ten times. This beta chain is off target for a library built for alpha chains, so its abundance means little. The chain couples TRBV6-6 to TRBJ2-4; 7 bases line up with TRBD1. The germline V gene encodes CDR1 MNHNY and CDR2 SVGAGI (reference sequence). This CDR3 has 15 amino acids. V shed 5 bases and J 8 bases; nucleotides not matched to a gene: 12. The CDR3 nucleotides read TGTGCCAGCAGTACAGGGGTATCTCTGCTGGACATTCAGTACTTC. Translating it yields CASSTGVSLLDIQYF.

This clonotype turned up a few times. This beta chain is a stray sequence in a library constructed for alpha chains; its clone size is not meaningful. This chain links TRBV28 with TRBJ2-7, with D unclear. V shed 5 bases and J shed 3 bases, with 11 bases lying between them. CDR3 size: 13 residues. CDR1 and CDR2 from the germline V gene are MDHEN and SYDVKM. The CDR3 protein is CASSNDPSYEQYF. The CDR3 DNA follows: TGTGCCAGCAGTAACGATCCGAGCTACGAGCAGTACTTC.

At least ten counts were recorded for this clonotype. This beta chain is an unintended read in a library built for alpha chains; its size means little. The J gene is TRBJ2-7, the V gene TRBV2; D may be TRBD1 (5 bases). CDR3 length equals 14 residues. Germline V gene sequence: CDR1 SNHLY, CDR2 FYNNEI. Between the trimmed V and J ends, which lost 4 bases and 3 bases, there was a span of 13 bases. DNA of the CDR3: TGTGCCAGCAGTGTTTCAGGGCAGAACTACGAGCAGTACTTC. Protein product: CASSVSGQNYEQYF.

Many counts were recorded for this clonotype. For a library built for alpha chains, this beta chain is a stray read; little rests on its size. V usage is TRBV12-3 or TRBV12-4 and J usage is TRBJ1-2; D might be TRBD1 (5 bases). V was pared by 5 bases and J by 7 bases, with 11 bases between. The CDR3 extends over 12 amino acids. CDR3 bases: TGTGCCAGCAGTCGACAGAGGGTTGGCTACACCTTC. Its protein product is CASSRQRVGYTF.

Worth noting for this clonotype: A much larger clone sits a single nucleotide away, making a read error possible. Because the library targeted alpha chains, this beta chain is an off-target read whose size means little. The chain carries TRBV19 and TRBJ2-2; D perhaps matches TRBD1 (5 bases). V was pared by 11 bases and J by 3 bases, with 22 bases between. From germline, CDR1 is LNHDA and CDR2 SQIVND (reference sequence). CDR3 length equals 16 residues. CDR3 in DNA: TGTGCCTGCGCTAGAAAGGCAGGGCAGGACACCGGGGAGCTGTTTTTT. This gives the protein CACARKAGQDTGELFF.